This T cell receptor beta chain was recorded in a study of human T cells and chemical hapten exposure. In regard to this clonotype: The antigen remains undetermined.

TCRdb analysed the RACE reads with MiXCR anew, one entry per CDR3 protein. Of roughly 200,000 distinct CDR3 sequences listed, around 20% are singletons. Notes on the study in general: Donors in the study had alopecia, meaning their immune response may differ from healthy people's.

The time point denotes: patch test 1, 2 weeks after DPC sensitization. Regarding treatment: therapeutic diphenylcyclopropenone sensitization with weekly scalp DPC. Each patch-test visit's blood sample preceded patch application. Donation of samples came from alopecia patients who were 18 to 70 years old and suitable for DPC. CDR1 LGHDT and CDR2 YNNKEL come from the germline V gene (reference sequence). Trimming took 2 bases from V and 0 from J, leaving 5 bases between them. This CDR3 has 15 residues. The chain couples TRBV3-1 to TRBJ1-6; no definite D call. This TCR was sampled from a woman in her fifties or sixties with alopecia areata. Some clones in this sample may be carry-over from other donors' samples. This specimen consisted of whole blood, obtained in connection with sensitization to the hapten diphenylcyclopropenone (DPC). This CDR3 reads CASSQRGSYNSPLHF. In DNA form, the CDR3 reads TGTGCCAGCAGCCAACGGGGCTCCTATAATTCACCCCTCCACTTT.